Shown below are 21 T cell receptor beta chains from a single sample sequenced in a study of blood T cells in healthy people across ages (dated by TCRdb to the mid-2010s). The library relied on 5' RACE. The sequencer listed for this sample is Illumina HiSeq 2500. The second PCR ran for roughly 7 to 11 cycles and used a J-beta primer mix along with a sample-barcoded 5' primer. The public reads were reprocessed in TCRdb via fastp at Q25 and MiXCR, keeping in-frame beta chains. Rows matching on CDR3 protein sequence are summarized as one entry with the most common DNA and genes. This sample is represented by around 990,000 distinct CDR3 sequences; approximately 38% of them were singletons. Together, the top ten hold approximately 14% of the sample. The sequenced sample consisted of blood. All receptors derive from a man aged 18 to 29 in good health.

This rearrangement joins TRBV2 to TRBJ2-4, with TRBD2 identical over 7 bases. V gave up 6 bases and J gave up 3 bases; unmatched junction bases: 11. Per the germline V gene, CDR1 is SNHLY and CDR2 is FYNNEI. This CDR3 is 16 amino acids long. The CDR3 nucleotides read TGTGCCAGCAGGAATTCGCAGCGGGAAATCAAAAACATTCAGTACTTC. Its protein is CASRNSQREIKNIQYF. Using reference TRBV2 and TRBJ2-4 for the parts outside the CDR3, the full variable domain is EPEVTQTPSHQVTQMGQEVILRCVPISNHLYFYWYRQILGQKVEFLVSFYNNEISEKSEIFDDQFSVERPDGSNFTLKIRSTKLEDSAMYFCASRNSQREIKNIQYFGAGTRLSVL.

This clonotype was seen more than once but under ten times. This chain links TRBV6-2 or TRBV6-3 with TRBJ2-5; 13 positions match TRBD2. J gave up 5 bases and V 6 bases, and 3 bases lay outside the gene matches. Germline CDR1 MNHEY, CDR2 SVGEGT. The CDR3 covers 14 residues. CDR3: CASRWTSGGETQYF. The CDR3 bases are TGTGCCAGCAGGTGGACTAGCGGGGGTGAGACCCAGTACTTC.

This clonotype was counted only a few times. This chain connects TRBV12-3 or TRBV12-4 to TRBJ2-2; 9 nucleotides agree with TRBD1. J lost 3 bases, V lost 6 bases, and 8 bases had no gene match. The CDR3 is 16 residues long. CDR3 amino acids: CASSPGQGWDTGELFF. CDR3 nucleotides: TGTGCCAGCAGCCCTGGACAGGGGTGGGACACCGGGGAGCTGTTTTTT.

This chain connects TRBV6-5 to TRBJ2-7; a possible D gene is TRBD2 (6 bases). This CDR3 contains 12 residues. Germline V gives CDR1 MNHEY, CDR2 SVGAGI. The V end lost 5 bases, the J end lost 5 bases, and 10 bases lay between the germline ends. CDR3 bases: TGTGCCAGCAGTCGGGGGAATCACGAGCAGTACTTC. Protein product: CASSRGNHEQYF.

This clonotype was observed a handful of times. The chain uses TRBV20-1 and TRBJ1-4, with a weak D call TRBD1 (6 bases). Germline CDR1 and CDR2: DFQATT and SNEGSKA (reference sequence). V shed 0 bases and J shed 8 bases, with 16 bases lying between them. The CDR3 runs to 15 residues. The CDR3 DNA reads TGCAGTGCTAGAGATCCCCGGGGGGCGGAAGAAAAACTGTTTTTT. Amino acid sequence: CSARDPRGAEEKLFF.

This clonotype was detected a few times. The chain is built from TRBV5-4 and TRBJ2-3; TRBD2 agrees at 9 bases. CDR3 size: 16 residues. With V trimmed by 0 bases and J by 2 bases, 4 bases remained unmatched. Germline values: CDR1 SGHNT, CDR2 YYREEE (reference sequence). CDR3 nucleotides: TGTGCCAGCAGCTTGGTCGCGGGGGGGTTCACAGATACGCAGTATTTT. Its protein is CASSLVAGGFTDTQYF.

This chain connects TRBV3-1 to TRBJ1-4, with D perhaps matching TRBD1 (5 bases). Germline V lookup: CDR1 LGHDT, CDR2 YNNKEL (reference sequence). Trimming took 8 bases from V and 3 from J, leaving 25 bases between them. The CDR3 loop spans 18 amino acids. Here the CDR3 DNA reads TGTGCCAGCTCCCATTCTCAAGAACCAGGGAACGCTAATGAAAAACTGTTTTTT. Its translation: CASSHSQEPGNANEKLFF. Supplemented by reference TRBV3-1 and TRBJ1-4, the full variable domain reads DTAVSQTPKYLVTQMGNDKSIKCEQNLGHDTMYWYKQDSKKFLKIMFSYNNKELIINETVPNRFSPKSPDKAHLNLHINSLELGDSAVYFCASSHSQEPGNANEKLFFGSGTQLSVL.

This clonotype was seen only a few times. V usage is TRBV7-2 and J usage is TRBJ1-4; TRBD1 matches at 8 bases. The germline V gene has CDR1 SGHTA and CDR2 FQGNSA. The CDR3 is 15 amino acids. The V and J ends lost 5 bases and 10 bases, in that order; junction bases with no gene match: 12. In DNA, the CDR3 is TGTGCCAGCAGCATGACAGGGGCCCTTGAGTCAAAACTGTTTTTT. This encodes CASSMTGALESKLFF.

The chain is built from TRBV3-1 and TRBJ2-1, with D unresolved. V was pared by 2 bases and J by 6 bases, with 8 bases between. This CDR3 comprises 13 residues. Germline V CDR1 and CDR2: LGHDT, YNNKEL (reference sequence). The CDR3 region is CASSQLHGNEQFF. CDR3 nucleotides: TGTGCCAGCAGCCAACTCCACGGCAATGAGCAGTTCTTC.

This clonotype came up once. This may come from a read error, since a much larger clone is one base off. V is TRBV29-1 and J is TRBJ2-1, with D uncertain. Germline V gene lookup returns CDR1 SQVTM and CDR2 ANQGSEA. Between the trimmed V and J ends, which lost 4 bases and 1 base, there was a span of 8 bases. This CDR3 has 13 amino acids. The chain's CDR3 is CSVVGKSYNEQFF. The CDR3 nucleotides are TGCAGCGTTGTAGGGAAATCCTACAATGAGCAGTTCTTC.

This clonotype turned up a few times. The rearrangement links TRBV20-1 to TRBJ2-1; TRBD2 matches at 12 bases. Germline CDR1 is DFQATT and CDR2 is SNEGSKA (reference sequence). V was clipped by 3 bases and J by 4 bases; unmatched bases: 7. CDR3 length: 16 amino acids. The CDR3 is CSASTGLAGFYNEQFF. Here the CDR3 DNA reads TGCAGTGCTAGTACAGGACTAGCGGGATTTTACAATGAGCAGTTCTTC.

The CDR3 DNA reads TGTGCCAGCAGTTTAACGGGACAGGGGGGCGAGAGCAATCAGCCCCAGCATTTT. It is translated as CASSLTGQGGESNQPQHF. The rearrangement links TRBV28 to TRBJ1-5, with 11 positions matching TRBD1. The V and J ends lost 2 bases and 1 base, in that order; junction bases with no gene match: 7. The CDR3 totals 18 residues. Germline lookup yields CDR1 MDHEN and CDR2 SYDVKM. The full variable domain, with the rest looked up from reference TRBV28 and TRBJ1-5, is DVKVTQSSRYLVKRTGEKVFLECVQDMDHENMFWYRQDPGLGLRLIYFSYDVKMKEKGDIPEGYSVSREKKERFSLILESASTNQTSMYLCASSLTGQGGESNQPQHFGDGTRLSIL.

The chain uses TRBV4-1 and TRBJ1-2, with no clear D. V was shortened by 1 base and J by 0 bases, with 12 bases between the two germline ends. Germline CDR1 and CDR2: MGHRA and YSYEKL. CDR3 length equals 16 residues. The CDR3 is CASSQAWGPSNYGYTF. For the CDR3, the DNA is TGCGCCAGCAGCCAAGCCTGGGGTCCTTCTAACTATGGCTACACCTTC.

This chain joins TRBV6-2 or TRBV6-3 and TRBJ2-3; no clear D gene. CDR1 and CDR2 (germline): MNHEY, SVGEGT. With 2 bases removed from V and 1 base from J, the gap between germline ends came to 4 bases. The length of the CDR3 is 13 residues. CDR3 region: CASSYDGTDTQYF. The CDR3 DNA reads TGTGCCAGCAGTTACGACGGCACAGATACGCAGTATTTT.

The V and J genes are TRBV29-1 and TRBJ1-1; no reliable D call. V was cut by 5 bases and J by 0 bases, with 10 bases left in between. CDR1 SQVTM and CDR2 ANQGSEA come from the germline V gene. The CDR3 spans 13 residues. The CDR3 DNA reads TGCAGCGTTTTAATAGGGTTGAACACTGAAGCTTTCTTT. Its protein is CSVLIGLNTEAFF. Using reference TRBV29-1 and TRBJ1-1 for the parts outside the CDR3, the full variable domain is SAVISQKPSRDICQRGTSLTIQCQVDSQVTMMFWYRQQPGQSLTLIATANQGSEATYESGFVIDKFPISRPNLTFSTLTVSNMSPEDSSIYLCSVLIGLNTEAFFGQGTRLTVV.

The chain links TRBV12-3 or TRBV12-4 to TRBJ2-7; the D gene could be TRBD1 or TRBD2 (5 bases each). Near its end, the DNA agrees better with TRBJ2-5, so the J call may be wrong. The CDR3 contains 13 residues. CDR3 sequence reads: CASSWDGEETQYF. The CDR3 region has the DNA TGTGCCAGCAGTTGGGACGGAGAAGAGACCCAGTACTTC.

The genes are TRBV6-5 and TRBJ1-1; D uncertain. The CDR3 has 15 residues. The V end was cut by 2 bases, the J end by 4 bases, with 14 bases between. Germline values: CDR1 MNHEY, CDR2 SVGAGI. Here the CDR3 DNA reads TGTGCCAGCAGTTACGCCTCCTTGGCCATCACTGAAGCTTTCTTT. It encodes CASSYASLAITEAFF.

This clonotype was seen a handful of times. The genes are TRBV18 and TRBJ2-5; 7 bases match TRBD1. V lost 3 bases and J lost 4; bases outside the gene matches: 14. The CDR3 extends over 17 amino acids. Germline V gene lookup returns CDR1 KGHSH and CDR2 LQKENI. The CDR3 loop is CASSPFQDRAVRETQYF. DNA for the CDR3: TGTGCCAGCTCACCCTTCCAAGACAGGGCTGTACGAGAGACCCAGTACTTC. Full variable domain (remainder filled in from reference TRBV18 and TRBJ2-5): NAGVMQNPRHLVRRRGQEARLRCSPMKGHSHVYWYRQLPEEGLKFMVYLQKENIIDESGMPKERFSAEFPKEGPSILRIQQVVRGDSAAYFCASSPFQDRAVRETQYFGPGTRLLVL.

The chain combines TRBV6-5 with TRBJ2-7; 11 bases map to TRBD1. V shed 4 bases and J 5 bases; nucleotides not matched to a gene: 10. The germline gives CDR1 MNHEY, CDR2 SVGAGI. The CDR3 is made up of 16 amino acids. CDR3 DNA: TGTGCCAGCAGTTCCAACGGGGACAGGGGGGCGAACGAGCAGTACTTC. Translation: CASSSNGDRGANEQYF.

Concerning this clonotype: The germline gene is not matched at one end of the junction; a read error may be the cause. This CDR3 reads CVSSGRGEGPFF. CDR3 nucleotide sequence: TGTGTCAGCAGCGGAAGGGGGGAAGGTCCGTTCTTC. This chain uses TRBV12-3 or TRBV12-4 with TRBJ2-1; D tentatively reads TRBD1 or TRBD2 (6 bases each). The length of the CDR3 is 12 residues.

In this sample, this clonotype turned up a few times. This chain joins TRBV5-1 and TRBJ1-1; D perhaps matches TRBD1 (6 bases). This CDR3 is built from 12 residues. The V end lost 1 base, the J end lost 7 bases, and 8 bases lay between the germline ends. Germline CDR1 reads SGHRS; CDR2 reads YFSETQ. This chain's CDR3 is CASSLPGDEAFF. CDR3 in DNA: TGCGCCAGCAGCTTGCCAGGGGATGAAGCTTTCTTT.